This paragraph reports one T cell receptor (beta chain). Patients were excluded for autoimmune disease history or systemic immunosuppression. Patients had blood sampled at baseline and again on cycle 4 day 1 and cycle 7 day 1. This CDR3 has 14 residues. Germline V gene data show CDR1 as SGDLS and CDR2 as YYNGEE. V dropped 2 bases and J dropped 5; count of bases not matched to a gene: 0. These data come from a study of OX40 agonist ivuxolimab in advanced cancers. The wider study: Patients received ivuxolimab, an intravenous treatment, every 2 weeks at 0.01 to 10 mg/kg.

Profiled with immunoSEQ multiplex PCR; TCRdb holds only in-frame clones, not every one. The sample lists 80,000 or so clones; about 90% were seen once. The sequencing here drew on CD4+ or CD8+ T cells sorted from blood, taken in a trial of the OX40 agonist ivuxolimab. This TCR came from an adult with an advanced solid tumor such as melanoma, head and neck, liver or kidney cancer. The V gene is TRBV9, the J gene TRBJ2-1; 11 nucleotides agree with TRBD2. CDR3 region: CASSVTSGNNEQFF. CDR3 DNA sequence: TGTGCCAGCAGCGTGACTAGCGGGAACAATGAGCAGTTCTTC.